What follows describes a single T cell receptor (beta chain). The antigen is not known. As the method for making TCR beta libraries, quantitative 5'-RACE with molecular barcodes was used. TCRdb processed the 5' RACE reads anew with MiXCR; each CDR3 protein has one entry. The repertoire holds under 200,000 distinct CDR3 sequences, with around 8.9% as singletons. This sample was included in a study of CD8 T cells in ankylosing spondylitis. General study findings and limits: According to the report, clones linked to the disease were significantly enriched in matched synovial fluid samples taken from ankylosing spondylitis patients. Seemingly distinctive of ankylosing spondylitis blood was a TCR beta motif formed by eight highly homologous variants.

The CDR3 has 13 amino acids. The germline V and J ends were trimmed by 3 bases and 5 bases, with 8 bases remaining between them. Looked up from germline, CDR1 is SGHRS and CDR2 is YFSETQ. J is TRBJ2-2 and V is TRBV5-1; no clear D. This clonotype was sampled from a female donor with ankylosing spondylitis or in good health (not recorded which). Sequenced: blood, either unsorted or a sorted T cell fraction (not recorded which). CDR3 coding DNA: TGCGCCAGCAGCTCGGACGGGACCGGGGAGCTGTTTTTT. Its protein product is CASSSDGTGELFF.